This T cell receptor (beta chain) was recovered during a study of OX40 agonist ivuxolimab in advanced cancers. Of note for this clone: The target antigen is unknown.

With 5 bases clipped from V and 2 bases from J, the junction kept 9 bases outside the gene matches. Germline assignment: CDR1 SNHLY and CDR2 FYNNEI. There are 16 residues in the CDR3. Generated by immunoSEQ multiplex PCR, the TCRdb table keeps only in-frame clones and is missing some. The data hold roughly 70,000 clones, with roughly four fifths observed a single time. General study findings and limits: On average, a greater number of expanded clones characterised CD8+ T cells relative to CD4+.

This sequence originates from an adult with an advanced solid tumor such as melanoma, head and neck, liver or kidney cancer. The chain joins TRBV2 to TRBJ1-5, with 7 nucleotides matching TRBD1. Sample: CD4+ or CD8+ T cells sorted from blood, taken in a trial of the OX40 agonist ivuxolimab. CDR3 DNA sequence: TGTGCCAGCAGTTCCGGACAGGAGGATGGCAATCAGCCCCAGCATTTT. Residues: CASSSGQEDGNQPQHF.